This is a list of T cell receptor beta chains from one sample in a study of a mutant IDH1 vaccine in newly diagnosed glioma. No antigen has been identified for these receptors. Measured with immunoSEQ multiplex PCR; TCRdb has only the in-frame clones, and not every one. The data show tens of thousands of clones, with over 70% seen just once and 1.1% to 1.5% held by the top ten. This material consisted of PBMCs, taken from a glioma patient whose treatment included an IDH1 peptide vaccine. These receptor sequences come from a man aged 40-50 years with glioma. CDR3s include the opening cysteine and the closing phenylalanine or tryptophan. D genes are given only for firm matches. Not all rows give a size; the values are once, few, many and, for expanded clones, a class.

clone size	CDR3 length	V gene	D gene	J gene	CDR3 protein	CDR3 DNA
.	14	TRBV5-1	.	TRBJ1-2	CASSLVGQDYGYTF	TGCGCCAGCAGCTTGGTAGGGCAGGACTATGGCTACACCTTC
medium-sized	16	TRBV6-4	.	TRBJ2-1	CASSDSGEGDYNEQFF	TGTGCCAGCAGTGACTCGGGCGAGGGGGACTACAATGAGCAGTTCTTC
.	14	TRBV6-5	TRBD1	TRBJ1-1	CASSRDRLNTEAFF	TGTGCCAGCAGTAGGGACAGGCTGAACACTGAAGCTTTCTTT
.	16	TRBV14	.	TRBJ2-2	CASSQDRGILTGELFF	TGTGCCAGCAGCCAAGATCGGGGGATATTAACCGGGGAGCTGTTTTTT
.	13	TRBV6-4	TRBD1	TRBJ2-5	CASRGQPQETQYF	TGTGCCAGCAGGGGACAGCCTCAAGAGACCCAGTACTTC
.	16	TRBV5-8	.	TRBJ2-6	CASGSQGSSGANVLTF	TGTGCCAGCGGGTCACAGGGAAGCTCTGGGGCCAACGTCCTGACTTTC
.	12	TRBV28	.	TRBJ1-5	CASHTLNQPQHF	TGTGCCAGCCATACCCTCAATCAGCCCCAGCATTTT
once	13	TRBV27	.	TRBJ2-5	CASSPRRGETQYF	TGTGCCAGCAGTCCAAGGAGGGGGGAGACCCAGTACTTC
.	14	TRBV9	.	TRBJ2-5	CASSVFGKGDTLYF	TGTGCCAGCAGCGTATTCGGTAAAGGGGACACCCTGTACTTC
.	15	TRBV2	TRBD2	TRBJ2-3	CASMPLAGGPDTQYF	TGTGCCAGCATGCCACTAGCGGGAGGCCCAGATACGCAGTATTTT
.	12	TRBV7-9	.	TRBJ1-3	CASSQNSGSPYF	TGTGCCAGCAGCCAAAATTCCGGTAGTCCGTATTTT
.	16	TRBV5-1	.	TRBJ2-2	CASSLEFRELAGELFF	TGCGCCAGCAGCTTGGAGTTTCGGGAGCTAGCCGGGGAGCTGTTTTTT
.	15	TRBV19	TRBD1	TRBJ2-3	CASNHRGLLTDTQYF	TGTGCCAGTAATCACAGGGGGCTATTGACAGATACGCAGTATTTT
few	16	TRBV9	TRBD2	TRBJ2-7	CASSRDLGASGSEQYF	TGTGCCAGCAGCAGGGACCTGGGGGCTAGCGGGAGCGAGCAGTACTTC
once	13	TRBV10-3	.	TRBJ1-5	CAISGQVNQPQHF	TGTGCCATCAGTGGTCAAGTGAATCAGCCCCAGCATTTT
.	15	TRBV6-5	.	TRBJ2-2	CASSPRDPGGGELFF	TGTGCCAGCAGTCCACGGGACCCCGGAGGCGGGGAGCTGTTTTTT